This note documents a single T cell receptor beta chain sequence. What it binds is unknown. This sample was included in a study of OX40 agonist ivuxolimab in advanced cancers. Study-wide results and limits: The study observed clonal expansion of CD4+ and CD8+ blood T cells by week 6 at 0.1 to 3.0 mg/kg.

Some clones are missing from TCRdb's copy, which holds only in-frame ones; the method was immunoSEQ multiplex PCR. The table has about 46,000 clones, more than 80% seen once. This CDR3 comprises 17 residues. With V trimmed by 0 bases and J by 0 bases, 3 bases remained unmatched. Per the germline V gene, CDR1 is WNHNN and CDR2 is SYGVQD (reference sequence). This receptor was identified in an adult with an advanced solid tumor such as melanoma, head and neck, liver or kidney cancer. The source material was CD4+ or CD8+ T cells sorted from blood, sampled in a trial of the OX40 agonist ivuxolimab. The J gene is TRBJ2-1, the V gene TRBV10-1, with 9 bases aligning to TRBD2. CDR3 in DNA: TGCGCCAGCAGTGAGTCGACTAGCGGAAGCTCCTACAATGAGCAGTTCTTC. Its protein is CASSESTSGSSYNEQFF.